This T cell receptor (beta chain) stems from a study of blood T cells in healthy people across ages. This CDR3 comprises 15 residues. Per the germline V gene, CDR1 is SGHVS and CDR2 is FQNEAQ. V shed 0 bases and J 9 bases; nucleotides not matched to a gene: 4. Combining a sample-barcoded 5' primer with a J-beta primer mix, a second PCR ran for about 6 to 11 cycles. TCRdb independently ran MiXCR on the 5' RACE reads; one entry per CDR3 protein. This table has hundreds of thousands of distinct CDR3 sequences, roughly 60% appearing once. The sequence derives from a man younger than 40 in good health. V is TRBV7-8 and J is TRBJ2-1; 11 nucleotides line up with TRBD2. The sequencing input was blood. In DNA form, the CDR3 reads TGTGCCAGCAGCTTAGCGCTAGCGGGGGGTACTGAGCAGTTCTTC. This gives the protein CASSLALAGGTEQFF.